This T cell receptor beta chain was captured in a study of TIL therapy for anti-PD-1-resistant metastatic lung cancer. Study-level information: Tumor harvest preceded PD-1/PD-L1 blockade, followed by nivolumab treatment. Median patient age was almost 55, ranging about 38-80 years. Half of patients were current or former smokers. Regarding the study as a whole: This highly selected cohort may not generalize to typical lung cancer patients.

Points on this clone: What it binds is not known.

Sequencing used immunoSEQ v3. Assay used: immunoSEQ multiplex PCR; TCRdb lists only in-frame clones, some missing. The repertoire consists of about 46,000 clones, with 86% occurring once and the leading ten covering 5%. Time point reported: pre-treatment sample, taken before nivolumab and TIL therapy. The CDR3 length is 16 residues. The germline gives CDR1 LNHDA, CDR2 SQIVND (reference sequence). The J segment lost 2 bases and the V segment lost 6 bases, leaving 5 bases of the junction unmatched. The chain joins TRBV19 to TRBJ2-6, with 9 bases identical to TRBD1. The clonotype originates from a person aged 25 to 85 with non-small cell lung cancer. This material consisted of blood, taken at baseline. The DNA of the CDR3 is TGTGCCAGTAGGGGACAGGGACAGCCTGGGGCCAACGTCCTGACTTTC. Translating gives CASRGQGQPGANVLTF.